This T cell receptor beta chain was retrieved from a study of blood T cell repertoires in COVID-19 (TCRdb year 2020). At the level of the whole study: Collaborator samples came from the United States, Italy and Spain and covered acute and convalescent phases of COVID-19. The material from the prospective study consisted of cDNA or gDNA derived from T cells, B-cell-depleted T cells, or PBMCs. The dataset comprised deeply sampled blood TCRbeta repertoires from subjects exposed to, actively infected with, or recovered from COVID-19. The repertoires were released in a freely available public database meant as a resource for research on the immune response to SARS-CoV-2. Samples came from the ongoing ImmuneRACE study (first 160 participants) plus 1,254 subjects from 6 global collaborators. A de-identified subject ID, COVID-19 status, age in years and sex were almost always included in the sample metadata. Where available, HLA class I and class II types were taken from metadata supplied by the sample provider and were not determined by assay-based typing.

Overall study results and their limits: The quantity of clinical and demographic metadata differed by source and by participant and was supplied without curation.

Trimming takes 1 base from V and 9 bases from J, and the germline ends sit 10 bases apart. The CDR3 contains 12 residues, cysteine and phenylalanine counted. Of all the DNA, just the CDR3 is kept, 36 bases in frame from base 1. The germline V gene sets CDR1 to SGHAT and CDR2 to FQNNGV. Each collaborating institution followed its own protocols to collect whole blood in K2EDTA tubes. For TCRbeta analysis, collaborators shipped samples as frozen whole blood, isolated PBMCs, or DNA extracted from either of those sample types. Notes on this clone: The target of this receptor is not known. No per-base quality is available; no much larger clone lies one base away.

TCRbeta CDR3 regions were amplified from genomic DNA by means of the immunoSEQ Assay, a bias-controlled multiplex PCR. On the authors' methods: The number of nucleated cells in each sample was estimated by amplification of reference gene primers within the assay. To quantify the absolute abundance of each unique TCRbeta CDR3 rearrangement, sequence reads were collapsed and filtered. For each sample, productive Simpson clonality was calculated as the square root of Simpson's diversity index across productive rearrangements. TCRdb's version of the immuneACCESS table is confined to in-frame rearrangements and falls short of the full clone set. An unresolved V gene accounts for under half of the shortfall where checked; the remainder is of unknown origin. V and J calls plus clone size are reproduced from that table; the DNA served to infer D and trimming. A total of roughly 70,000 clones appear in this sample, 88% of them only once. Approximately 3% of the sample is in the top ten clones.

Sequences were obtained from peripheral blood. The sequence joins TRBV11-2 to TRBJ2-7; no D gene call is confident. This receptor was identified in a man aged 65-85 years with active or convalescent COVID-19. The CDR3 in this case is CASSLVNSGQYF. The sequence in DNA is TGTGCCAGCAGCTTAGTTAACTCCGGGCAGTACTTC.